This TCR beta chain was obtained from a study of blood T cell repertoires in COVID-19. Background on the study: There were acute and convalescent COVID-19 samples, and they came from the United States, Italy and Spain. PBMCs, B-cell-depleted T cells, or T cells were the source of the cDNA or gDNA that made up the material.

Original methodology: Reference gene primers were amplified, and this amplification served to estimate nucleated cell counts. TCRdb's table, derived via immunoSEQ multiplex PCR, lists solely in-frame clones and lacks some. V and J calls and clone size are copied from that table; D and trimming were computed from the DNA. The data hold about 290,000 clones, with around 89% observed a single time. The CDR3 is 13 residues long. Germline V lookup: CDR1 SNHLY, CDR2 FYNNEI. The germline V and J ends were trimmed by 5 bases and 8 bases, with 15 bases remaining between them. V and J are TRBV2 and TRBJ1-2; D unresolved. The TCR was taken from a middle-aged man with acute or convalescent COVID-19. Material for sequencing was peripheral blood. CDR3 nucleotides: TGTGCCAGCAGTCTTTCATCGAGTTGGGGCTACACCTTC. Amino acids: CASSLSSSWGYTF. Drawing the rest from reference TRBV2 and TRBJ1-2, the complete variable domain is EPEVTQTPSHQVTQMGQEVILRCVPISNHLYFYWYRQILGQKVEFLVSFYNNEISEKSEIFDDQFSVERPDGSNFTLKIRSTKLEDSAMYFCASSLSSSWGYTFGSGTRLTVV.